A single sample is the source of the 14 T cell receptor beta chains below, sequenced in a study of regulatory T cells in long-lasting Graves disease. HTBI primers from iRepertoire and Arm-PCR of CDR3 regions yielded the TCR beta libraries. TCRdb recomputed calls from the multiplex PCR reads with MiXCR, one row per CDR3 protein. The table includes 540,000 or so distinct CDR3 sequences, approximately 13% detected once. Time point here: newly diagnosed GD, antithyroid drugs for less than 3 months. After RNA was extracted from PBMCs, the TCR library was made from it. These data are also associated with another study on T cells in Graves' hyperthyroidism and ophthalmopathy.

The sequenced sample was peripheral blood mononuclear cells (PBMCs), obtained at new diagnosis, from a patient treated with antithyroid drugs. The origin of the receptors is a man between 25 and 39 years old with Graves disease.

V and J are TRBV6-1 and TRBJ1-5, with D uncertain. V was trimmed by 5 bases and J by 2 bases, leaving 10 bases between them. The germline V gene encodes CDR1 MNHNS and CDR2 SASEGT. CDR3 size: 14 residues. CDR3 residues: CASSRGTRNQPQHF. The CDR3 nucleotides read TGTGCCAGCAGTAGAGGCACTCGCAATCAGCCCCAGCATTTT.

J is TRBJ1-2 and V is TRBV6-1; D ambiguous. Trimming took off 6 bases at V and 8 bases at J, with 19 bases between the two ends. Germline CDR1 is MNHNS and CDR2 is SASEGT. This CDR3 has 14 residues. The CDR3 sequence: CASSPTRRGGGYTF. The DNA of the CDR3 is TGTGCCAGCAGCCCCACCAGACGTGGTGGGGGCTACACCTTC.

In this sample, this clonotype turned up many times. The chain is built from TRBV7-9 and TRBJ2-1, with D maybe TRBD2 (6 bases). Germline lookup yields CDR1 SEHNR and CDR2 FQNEAQ (reference sequence). The germline V and J ends were trimmed by 5 bases and 8 bases, with 22 bases remaining between them. The CDR3 covers 16 residues. The CDR3 nucleotides read TGTGCCAGCAGCCCCCAGGGCCGGAGGGCCTGGGATGAGCAGTTCTTC. Protein: CASSPQGRRAWDEQFF.

The sample holds many counts of this clonotype. The chain is built from TRBV14 and TRBJ2-3; D possibly uses TRBD1 or TRBD2 (5 bases each). Germline V gene data show CDR1 as SGHDN and CDR2 as FVKESK. The V gene lost 1 base and the J gene lost 9 bases, with 8 bases spanning the gap. There are 12 residues in the CDR3. In nucleotides, the CDR3 is TGTGCCAGCAGCCAAGTACGGGACACGCAGTATTTT. The encoded protein is CASSQVRDTQYF.

In its sample, this clonotype was seen many times. The chain employs TRBV27 and TRBJ2-1, with 9 bases fitting TRBD2. Trimming cost V 5 bases and J 4 bases; bases outside gene matches: 3. The CDR3 is made up of 14 amino acids. Germline V gene lookup returns CDR1 MNHEY and CDR2 SMNVEV (reference sequence). DNA of the CDR3: TGTGCCAGCAGTAGCGGGAGGCTATACAATGAGCAGTTCTTC. This sequence encodes CASSSGRLYNEQFF.

This clonotype has a count of ten or more. The chain is built from TRBV2 and TRBJ2-3; TRBD1 might be the D (6 bases). The V end lost 4 bases, the J end lost 0 bases, and 14 bases lay between the germline ends. Germline V CDR1 and CDR2: SNHLY, FYNNEI. The CDR3 totals 16 residues. The CDR3, as DNA: TGTGCCAGCAGTGGACAGGCGGAGTCTAGCACAGATACGCAGTATTTT. Translated, it gives CASSGQAESSTDTQYF.

This clonotype was observed at least ten times. The chain combines TRBV20-1 with TRBJ2-1; 7 bases map to TRBD2. The CDR3 is made up of 15 amino acids. Germline loops: CDR1 DFQATT, CDR2 SNEGSKA (reference sequence). The ends lost 5 bases at V and 6 bases at J; junction bases unmatched: 13. Here the CDR3 DNA reads TGCAGTGCTCAGCGTGGGCGGGAGAGGTTCAATGAGCAGTTCTTC. This encodes CSAQRGRERFNEQFF.

This clonotype was found many times. This rearrangement joins TRBV20-1 to TRBJ1-5; TRBD1 matches at 7 bases. J was trimmed by 8 bases and V by 3 bases; bases with no gene match: 4. There are 12 residues in the CDR3. CDR1 and CDR2 from the germline V gene are DFQATT and SNEGSKA (reference sequence). The CDR3 region has the DNA TGCAGTGCTAGTGCAGGGGGGAAGCCCCAGCATTTT. As protein: CSASAGGKPQHF.

This clonotype was recorded many times. J is TRBJ2-3 and V is TRBV5-4; D is unresolved. Trimming cost V 6 bases and J 2 bases, with 13 bases left between them. The CDR3 loop spans 14 amino acids. Germline V CDR1 and CDR2: SGHNT, YYREEE (reference sequence). CDR3 amino acids: CASTPETVTDTQYF. Written as DNA, the CDR3 is TGTGCCAGCACCCCAGAGACGGTCACAGATACGCAGTATTTT.

This clonotype was seen many times. V gene TRBV7-8 combines with J gene TRBJ2-3, with TRBD2 matching over 8 bases. The CDR3 is 16 amino acids. Germline loops: CDR1 SGHVS, CDR2 FQNEAQ. Losses at the gene ends were 5 bases for V and 0 bases for J; bases not matched to a gene: 7. CDR3 in DNA: TGTGCCAGCAGCCCCCGGCGGGGGGCTAGCACAGATACGCAGTATTTT. This encodes CASSPRRGASTDTQYF.

The rearrangement links TRBV30 to TRBJ2-7; TRBD2 aligns across 7 bases. Germline V gives CDR1 GTSNPN, CDR2 SVGIG (reference sequence). J was trimmed by 1 base and V by 2 bases; bases with no gene match: 11. This CDR3 is built from 16 residues. CDR3 protein: CAWSQDYGRESYEQYF. The CDR3 nucleotides read TGTGCCTGGAGTCAGGATTACGGGCGGGAGTCCTACGAGCAGTACTTC. The whole variable domain, filled in from reference TRBV30 and TRBJ2-7, reads SQTIHQWPATLVQPVGSPLSLECTVEGTSNPNLYWYRQAAGRGLQLLFYSVGIGQISSEVPQNLSASRPQDRQFILSSKKLLLSDSGFYLCAWSQDYGRESYEQYFGPGTRLTVT.

Details on this clonotype: Since a much larger clone is just one base distant, this may be a read error. The chain combines TRBV10-3 with TRBJ2-1; 9 nucleotides line up with TRBD2. The CDR3 sequence is 15 residues long. Germline CDR1 is ENHRY and CDR2 is SYGVKD. For the CDR3, the DNA is TGTGCCATCAGTGACGCTAGCGGGACCTACAATGAGCAGTCCTTC. It yields the protein CAISDASGTYNEQSF.

The rearrangement uses TRBV10-3 and TRBJ2-2; D call uncertain. The CDR3 spans 16 residues. The ends were cut back, 0 bases at V and 6 bases at J, with 14 bases in the middle. CDR1 ENHRY and CDR2 SYGVKD come from the germline V gene. Here the CDR3 reads CAISESVSRSPGELFF. The CDR3 bases are TGTGCCATCAGTGAGTCTGTTAGCCGATCGCCCGGGGAGCTGTTTTTT.

The table lists this clonotype with many counts. V usage is TRBV24-1 and J usage is TRBJ2-1; 14 bases line up with TRBD2. After removal of 2 bases from V and 12 bases from J, the junction contained 8 bases not matched to a gene. This CDR3 spans 16 amino acids. Germline V lookup: CDR1 KGHDR, CDR2 SFDVKD. The CDR3 DNA follows: TGTGCCACCAGTGATTCGACGGGACTAGCGGGAGCGTGGCAGTTCTTC. Amino acid sequence: CATSDSTGLAGAWQFF.